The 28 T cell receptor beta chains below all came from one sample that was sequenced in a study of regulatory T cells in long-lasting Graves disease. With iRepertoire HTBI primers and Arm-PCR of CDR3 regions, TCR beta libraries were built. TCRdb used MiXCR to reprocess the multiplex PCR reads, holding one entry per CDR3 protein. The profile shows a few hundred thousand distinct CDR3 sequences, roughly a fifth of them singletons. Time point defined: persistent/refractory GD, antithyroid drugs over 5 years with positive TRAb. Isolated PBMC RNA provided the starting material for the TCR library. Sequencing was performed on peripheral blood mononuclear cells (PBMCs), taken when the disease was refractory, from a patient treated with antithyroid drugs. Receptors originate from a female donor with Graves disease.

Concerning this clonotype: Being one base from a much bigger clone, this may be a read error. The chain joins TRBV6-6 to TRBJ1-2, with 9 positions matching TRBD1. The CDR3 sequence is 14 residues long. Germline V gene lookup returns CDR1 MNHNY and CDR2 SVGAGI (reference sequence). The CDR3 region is CPSSYSDRGYGYTF. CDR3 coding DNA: TGTCCCAGCAGTTACTCGGACAGGGGCTATGGCTACACCTTC.

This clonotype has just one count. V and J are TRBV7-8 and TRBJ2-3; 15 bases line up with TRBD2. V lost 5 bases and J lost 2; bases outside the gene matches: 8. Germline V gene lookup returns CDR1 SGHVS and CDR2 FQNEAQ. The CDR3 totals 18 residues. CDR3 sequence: CASSIGTSGGKPTDTQYF. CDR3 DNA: TGTGCCAGCAGCATCGGGACTAGCGGGGGGAAGCCCACAGATACGCAGTATTTT.

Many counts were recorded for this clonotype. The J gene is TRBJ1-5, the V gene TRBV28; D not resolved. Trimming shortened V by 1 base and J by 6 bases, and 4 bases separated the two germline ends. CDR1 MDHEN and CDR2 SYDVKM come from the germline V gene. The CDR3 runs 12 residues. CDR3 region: CASSLLAQPQHF. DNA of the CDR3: TGTGCCAGCAGTTTATTAGCTCAGCCCCAGCATTTT.

The CDR3 region is CASSQGLRFLSSYEQYF. The CDR3 nucleotides are TGTGCCAGCAGCCAAGGCTTAAGGTTCCTCAGCTCCTACGAGCAGTACTTC. The chain is built from TRBV3-1 and TRBJ2-7, with D uncertain. Per germline, CDR1 LGHDT and CDR2 YNNKEL (reference sequence). Trimming took 1 base from V and 0 from J, leaving 16 bases between them. The CDR3 loop spans 17 amino acids.

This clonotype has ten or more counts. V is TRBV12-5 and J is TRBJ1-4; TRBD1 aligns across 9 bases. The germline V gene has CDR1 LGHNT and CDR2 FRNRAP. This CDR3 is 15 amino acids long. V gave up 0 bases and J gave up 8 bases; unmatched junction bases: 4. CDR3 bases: TGTGCTAGTGGTTTGGTAGGGACAGGGTCGGAAAAACTGTTTTTT. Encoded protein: CASGLVGTGSEKLFF.

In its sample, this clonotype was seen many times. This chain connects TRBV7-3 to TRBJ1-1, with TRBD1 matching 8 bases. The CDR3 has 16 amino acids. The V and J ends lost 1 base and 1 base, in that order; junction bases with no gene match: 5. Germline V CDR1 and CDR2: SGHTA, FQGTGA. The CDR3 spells CASSLKAGGGNTEAFF. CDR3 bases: TGTGCCAGCAGCTTAAAGGCAGGGGGCGGGAACACTGAAGCTTTCTTT.

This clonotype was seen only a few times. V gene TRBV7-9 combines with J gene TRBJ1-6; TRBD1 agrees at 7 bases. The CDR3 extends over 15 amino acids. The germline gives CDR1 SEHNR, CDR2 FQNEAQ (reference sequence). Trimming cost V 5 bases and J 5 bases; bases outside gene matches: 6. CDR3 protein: CASSIHGTDNSPLHF. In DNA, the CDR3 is TGTGCCAGCAGCATCCACGGGACAGATAATTCACCCCTCCACTTT.

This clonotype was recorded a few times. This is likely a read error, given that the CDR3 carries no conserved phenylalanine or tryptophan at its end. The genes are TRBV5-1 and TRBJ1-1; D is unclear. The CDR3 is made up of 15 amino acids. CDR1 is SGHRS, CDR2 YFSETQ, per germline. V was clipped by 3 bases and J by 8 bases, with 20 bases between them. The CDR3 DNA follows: TGCGCCAGCAGCTCCTACGGCCTTGACCGACTCGAAGCTTTCCTT. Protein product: CASSSYGLDRLEAFL.

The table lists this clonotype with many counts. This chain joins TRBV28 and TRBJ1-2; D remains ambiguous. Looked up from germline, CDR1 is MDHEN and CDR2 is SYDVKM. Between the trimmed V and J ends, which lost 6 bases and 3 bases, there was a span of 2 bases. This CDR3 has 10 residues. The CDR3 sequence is CASRDYGYTF. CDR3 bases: TGTGCCAGCAGGGACTATGGCTACACCTTC.

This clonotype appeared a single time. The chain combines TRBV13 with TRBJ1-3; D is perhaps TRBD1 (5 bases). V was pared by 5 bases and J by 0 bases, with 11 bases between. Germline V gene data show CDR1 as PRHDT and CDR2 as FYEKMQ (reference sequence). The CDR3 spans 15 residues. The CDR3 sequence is CASSPGTVSGNTIYF. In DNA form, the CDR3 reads TGTGCCAGCAGCCCCGGGACGGTCTCTGGAAACACCATATATTTT.

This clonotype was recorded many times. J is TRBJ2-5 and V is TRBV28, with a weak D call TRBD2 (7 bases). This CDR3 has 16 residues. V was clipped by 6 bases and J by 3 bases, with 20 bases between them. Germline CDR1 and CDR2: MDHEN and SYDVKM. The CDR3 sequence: CASRTGGRSMEETQYF. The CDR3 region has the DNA TGTGCCAGCAGGACGGGGGGCCGGTCAATGGAAGAGACCCAGTACTTC.

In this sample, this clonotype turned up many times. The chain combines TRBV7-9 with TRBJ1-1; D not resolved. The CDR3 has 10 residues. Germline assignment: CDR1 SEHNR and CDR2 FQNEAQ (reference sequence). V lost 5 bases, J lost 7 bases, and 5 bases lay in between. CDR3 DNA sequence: TGTGCCAGCAGCCCAGATGAAGCTTTCTTT. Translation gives CASSPDEAFF.

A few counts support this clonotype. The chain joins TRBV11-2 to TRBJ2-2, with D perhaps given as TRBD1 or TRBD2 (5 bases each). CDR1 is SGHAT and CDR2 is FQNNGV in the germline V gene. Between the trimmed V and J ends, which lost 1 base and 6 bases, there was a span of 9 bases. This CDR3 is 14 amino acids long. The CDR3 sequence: CASSLVEGSGELFF. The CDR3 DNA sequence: TGTGCCAGCAGCTTAGTCGAGGGGTCCGGGGAGCTGTTTTTT.

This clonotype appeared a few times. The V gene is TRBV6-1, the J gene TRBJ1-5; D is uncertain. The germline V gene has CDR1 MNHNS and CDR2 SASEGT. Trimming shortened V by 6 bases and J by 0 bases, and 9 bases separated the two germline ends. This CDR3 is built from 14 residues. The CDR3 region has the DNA TGTGCCAGCAGCCCCTATAATAGCAATCAGCCCCAGCATTTT. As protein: CASSPYNSNQPQHF.

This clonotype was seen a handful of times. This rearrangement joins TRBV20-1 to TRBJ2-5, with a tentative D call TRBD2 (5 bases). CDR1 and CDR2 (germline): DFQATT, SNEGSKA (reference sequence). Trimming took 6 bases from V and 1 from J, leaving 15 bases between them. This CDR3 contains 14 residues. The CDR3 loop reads CSANRAGSQETQYF. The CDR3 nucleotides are TGCAGTGCCAATCGGGCGGGCTCCCAAGAGACCCAGTACTTC.

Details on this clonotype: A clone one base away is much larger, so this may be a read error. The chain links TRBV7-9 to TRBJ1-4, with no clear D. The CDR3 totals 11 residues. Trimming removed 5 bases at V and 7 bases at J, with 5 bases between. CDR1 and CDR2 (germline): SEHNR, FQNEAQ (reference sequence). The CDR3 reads CASSRSEKLFF. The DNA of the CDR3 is TGTGCCAGCAGCCGTAGTGAAAAACTGTTTTTT.

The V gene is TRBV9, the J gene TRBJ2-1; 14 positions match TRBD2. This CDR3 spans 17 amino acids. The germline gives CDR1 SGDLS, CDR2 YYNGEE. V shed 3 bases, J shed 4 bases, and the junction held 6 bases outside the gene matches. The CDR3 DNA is TGTGCCAGCAGCGGAGGGACTAGCGGGAGTCATTACAATGAGCAGTTCTTC. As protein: CASSGGTSGSHYNEQFF.

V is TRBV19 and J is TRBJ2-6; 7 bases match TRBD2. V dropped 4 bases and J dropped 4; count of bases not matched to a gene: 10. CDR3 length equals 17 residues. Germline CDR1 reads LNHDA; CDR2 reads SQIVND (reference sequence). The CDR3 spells CASSTSPREAGANVLTF. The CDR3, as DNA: TGTGCCAGTAGTACTTCACCCCGGGAGGCCGGGGCCAACGTCCTGACTTTC.

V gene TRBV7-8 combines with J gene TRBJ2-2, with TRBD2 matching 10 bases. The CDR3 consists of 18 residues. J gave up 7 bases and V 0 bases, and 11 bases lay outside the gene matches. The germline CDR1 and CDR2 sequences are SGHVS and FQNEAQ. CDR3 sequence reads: CASSLAWRAGGSDGELFF. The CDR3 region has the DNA TGTGCCAGCAGCTTAGCGTGGAGAGCGGGAGGGTCTGACGGGGAGCTGTTTTTT. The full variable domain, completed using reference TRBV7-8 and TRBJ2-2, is GAGVSQSPRYKVAKRGQDVALRCDPISGHVSLFWYQQALGQGPEFLTYFQNEAQLDKSGLPSDRFFAERPEGSVSTLKIQRTQQEDSAVYLCASSLAWRAGGSDGELFFGEGSRLTVL.

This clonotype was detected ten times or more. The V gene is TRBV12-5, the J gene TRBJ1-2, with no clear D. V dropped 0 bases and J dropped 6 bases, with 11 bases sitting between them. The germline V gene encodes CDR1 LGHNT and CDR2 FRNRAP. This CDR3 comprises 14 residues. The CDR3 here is CASGLVVRTDGYTF. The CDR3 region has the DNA TGTGCTAGTGGTTTGGTAGTACGTACGGATGGCTACACCTTC.

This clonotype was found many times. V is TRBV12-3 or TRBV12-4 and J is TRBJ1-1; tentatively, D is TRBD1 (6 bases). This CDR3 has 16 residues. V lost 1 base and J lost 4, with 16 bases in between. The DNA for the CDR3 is TGTGCCAGCAGTTTAGGGGCAGGGGTAGTGACCACTGAAGCTTTCTTT. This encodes CASSLGAGVVTTEAFF.

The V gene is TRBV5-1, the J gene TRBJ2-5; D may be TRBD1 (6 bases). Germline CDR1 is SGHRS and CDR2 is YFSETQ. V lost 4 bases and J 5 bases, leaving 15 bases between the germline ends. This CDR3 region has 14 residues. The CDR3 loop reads CASSLGNTGETQYF. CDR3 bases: TGCGCCAGCAGCCTCGGTAATACAGGGGAGACCCAGTACTTC.

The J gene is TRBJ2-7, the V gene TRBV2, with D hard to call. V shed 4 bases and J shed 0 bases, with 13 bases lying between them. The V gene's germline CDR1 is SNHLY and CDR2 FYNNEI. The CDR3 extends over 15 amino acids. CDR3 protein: CASSAAHSSSYEQYF. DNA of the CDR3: TGTGCCAGCAGTGCCGCTCACTCAAGCTCCTACGAGCAGTACTTC.

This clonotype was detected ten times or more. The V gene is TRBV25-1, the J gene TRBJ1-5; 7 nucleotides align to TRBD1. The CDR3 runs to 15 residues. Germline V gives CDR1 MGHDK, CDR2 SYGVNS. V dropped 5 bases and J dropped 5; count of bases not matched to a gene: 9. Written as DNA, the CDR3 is TGTGCCAGCAGTCCCGGGACAGATATCGATCAGCCCCAGCATTTT. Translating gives CASSPGTDIDQPQHF.

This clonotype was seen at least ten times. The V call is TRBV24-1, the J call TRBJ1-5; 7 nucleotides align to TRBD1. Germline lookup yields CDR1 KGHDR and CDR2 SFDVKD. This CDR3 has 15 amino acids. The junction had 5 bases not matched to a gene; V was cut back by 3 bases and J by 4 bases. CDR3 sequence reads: CATSDTRDRNQPQHF. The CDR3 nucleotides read TGTGCCACCAGTGATACCCGGGACAGAAATCAGCCCCAGCATTTT.

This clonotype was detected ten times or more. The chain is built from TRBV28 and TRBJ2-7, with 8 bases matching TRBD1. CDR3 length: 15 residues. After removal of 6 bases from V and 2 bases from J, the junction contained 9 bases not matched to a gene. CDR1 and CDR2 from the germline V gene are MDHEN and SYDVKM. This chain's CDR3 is CASRKDRGWPYEQYF. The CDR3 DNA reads TGTGCCAGCAGAAAAGACAGGGGTTGGCCCTACGAGCAGTACTTC.

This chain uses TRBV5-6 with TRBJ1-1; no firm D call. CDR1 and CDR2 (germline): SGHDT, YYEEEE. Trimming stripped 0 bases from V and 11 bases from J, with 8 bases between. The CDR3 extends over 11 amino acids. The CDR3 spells CASSLGPRAFF. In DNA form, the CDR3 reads TGTGCCAGCAGCTTGGGTCCTCGCGCTTTCTTT.

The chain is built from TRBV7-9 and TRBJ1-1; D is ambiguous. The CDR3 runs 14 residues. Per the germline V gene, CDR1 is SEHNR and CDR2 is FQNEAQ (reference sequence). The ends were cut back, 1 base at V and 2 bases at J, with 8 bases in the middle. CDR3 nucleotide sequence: TGTGCCAGCAGCTTAGAGAGCATCAACACTGAAGCTTTCTTT. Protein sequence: CASSLESINTEAFF.